Each of the 8 T cell receptor beta chains below was sequenced from the same sample in a study of cytomegalovirus exposure and HLA in healthy donors. With 60 Vbeta and 13 Jbeta primers, the PCR was carried out. TCRdb's table, derived via immunoSEQ multiplex PCR, lists solely in-frame clones and lacks some. This table holds around 45,000 clones. The sample consisted of PBMCs. The receptors originated from a male donor in good health and CMV-seronegative.

The rearrangement uses TRBV7-2 and TRBJ2-7; 10 positions match TRBD1. J was trimmed by 5 bases and V by 5 bases; bases with no gene match: 9. CDR3 length: 15 residues. Germline V gene sequence: CDR1 SGHTA, CDR2 FQGNSA. This CDR3 reads CASSTRTGGRDEQYF. In nucleotides, the CDR3 is TGTGCCAGCAGCACGCGGACAGGGGGTCGCGACGAGCAGTACTTC.

The V gene is TRBV9, the J gene TRBJ2-5; 14 bases line up with TRBD2. CDR1 and CDR2 (germline): SGDLS, YYNGEE. The junction had 6 bases not matched to a gene; V was cut back by 4 bases and J by 4 bases. The CDR3 has 16 residues. CDR3 coding DNA: TGTGCCAGCAGCCATCCGGGACTAGCGGGGGCAGAGACCCAGTACTTC. It yields the protein CASSHPGLAGAETQYF.

The chain joins TRBV5-1 to TRBJ1-2; D is uncertain. CDR1 SGHRS and CDR2 YFSETQ come from the germline V gene. V gave up 3 bases and J gave up 8 bases, with 17 bases separating them. The CDR3 spans 14 residues. The CDR3 DNA reads as TGCGCCAGCAGCTACCGTCCTGCTTCGGAGGGCTACACCTTC. It is translated as CASSYRPASEGYTF.

The V call is TRBV7-9, the J call TRBJ2-7, with a tentative D call TRBD1 (5 bases). Germline loops: CDR1 SEHNR, CDR2 FQNEAQ (reference sequence). This CDR3 has 12 residues. Between the trimmed V and J ends, which lost 5 bases and 6 bases, there was a span of 11 bases. The CDR3 DNA is TGTGCCAGCAGCGTCAGGGTGAGCGAGCAGTACTTC. It codes for CASSVRVSEQYF.

The gene calls are TRBV27 and TRBJ1-2; 8 bases line up with TRBD1. Germline V gene lookup returns CDR1 MNHEY and CDR2 SMNVEV (reference sequence). The CDR3 runs 16 residues. Trimming took 5 bases from V and 5 from J; bases not matched to a gene: 13. The CDR3 spells CASSTSGQGGRYGYTF. Written as DNA, the CDR3 is TGTGCCAGCAGTACCTCCGGACAGGGAGGTCGGTATGGCTACACCTTC.

This chain joins TRBV29-1 and TRBJ2-1; 8 bases line up with TRBD1. Germline lookup yields CDR1 SQVTM and CDR2 ANQGSEA. J lost 5 bases, V lost 7 bases, and 7 bases had no gene match. This CDR3 contains 13 residues. Written as DNA, the CDR3 is TGCAGCGCATGGACAGGGATCAACAATGAGCAGTTCTTC. It is translated as CSAWTGINNEQFF.

CDR3 bases: TGTGCCACCGGGACAGCTACTAACTATGGCTACACCTTC. This codes for CATGTATNYGYTF. The chain uses TRBV10-3 and TRBJ1-2, with 7 bases lining up with TRBD1. V was pared by 10 bases and J by 0 bases, with 5 bases of the junction left unmatched. The V gene's germline CDR1 is ENHRY and CDR2 SYGVKD. This CDR3 region has 13 residues.

The chain uses TRBV6-4 and TRBJ2-3; TRBD2 aligns across 12 bases. This CDR3 is built from 16 residues. With V trimmed by 3 bases and J by 7 bases, 8 bases remained unmatched. CDR1 and CDR2 from the germline V gene are MRHNA and SNTAGT. CDR3 in DNA: TGTGCCAGCAGTGATTCCCTAGCGGGGGGGCAGAATACGCAGTATTTT. Protein product: CASSDSLAGGQNTQYF.